This T cell receptor (beta chain) originates from a study of CD8 T cell repertoires and HIV-1 epitope variants. Study at large: T cells were stimulated with Twenty-five Gag and Nef peptides separately. Tested: three Gag epitope families, Nef HW9 and YT9.

Broader study findings: The TAALDMSHF plasma variant had no responses, unlike KF9 (about 5 clonotypes) and HW9 (one).

Trimming removed 3 bases at V and 4 bases at J, with 9 bases between. CDR3 length equals 14 residues. The V gene's germline CDR1 is LNHDA and CDR2 SQIVND (reference sequence). This clone is labeled as medium-sized. The antigen is unknown. Using immunoSEQ multiplex PCR, the repertoire was profiled, and TCRdb retains in-frame clones only, with some absent. The sample holds about 4,400 clones, roughly two thirds seen once. Specimen: cultured CD8+ T cells derived from PBMCs. The TCR sequence derives from a male donor with HIV. V usage is TRBV19 and J usage is TRBJ2-2; the D is unclear. The CDR3 DNA is TGTGCCAGTAGTATTAGAGGATCCACCGGGGAGCTGTTTTTT. Protein sequence: CASSIRGSTGELFF.